These T cell receptor beta chains were read from a single sample in a study of shared clonotypes between healthy human individuals. The assay was immunoSEQ multiplex PCR, and TCRdb's table has in-frame clones only and misses some. The data contain 2 million to 3 million clones, around nine tenths of them singletons. Source material: naive CD4+ T cells sorted from blood. Receptor source: a man aged 18 to 29 in good health. Both conserved end residues are part of each CDR3. Each record gives: J gene, V gene, clone size, D gene, CDR3 DNA, CDR3 protein. The D gene is left open where the match is weak. Some rows have no size entry. The others give once, few or many, or a class for an expanded clone.

TRBJ2-1,TRBV5-1,-,TRBD2,TGCGCCAGCAGCTTGGCCTTCCGACTAGCGGGGGATGAGCAGTTCTTC,CASSLAFRLAGDEQFF
TRBJ1-1,TRBV7-2,-,-,TGTGCCAGCAGCTTCCCGACTAGTAGCACTGAAGCTTTCTTT,CASSFPTSSTEAFF
TRBJ1-5,TRBV10-3,few,-,TGTGCCATCAGGGACAACATAGGTCAGCCCCAGCATTTT,CAIRDNIGQPQHF
TRBJ2-5,TRBV30,few,-,TGTGCCTGGAGTGTGGGTGAGACCCAGTACTTC,CAWSVGETQYF
TRBJ1-3,TRBV11-2,-,-,TGTGCCAGCAGCTTAGTAAGTGGGGCCGACTCTGGAAACACCATATATTTT,CASSLVSGADSGNTIYF
TRBJ1-1,TRBV19,-,TRBD1,TGTGCCAGTAGTAACAGGGGCACTGAAGCTTTCTTT,CASSNRGTEAFF
TRBJ2-3,TRBV7-9,-,TRBD2,TGTGCCAGCAGCTTAGGATATGGACTAGCGGCTGTTGCGCAGTATTTT,CASSLGYGLAAVAQYF
TRBJ2-2,TRBV10-3,-,-,TGTGCCATCAGTGCAACGACCCCAACGGCCGGGGAGCTGTTTTTT,CAISATTPTAGELFF
TRBJ1-3,TRBV4-3,once,-,TGCGCCAGCAGCCAAGAAGGGTTTCCTGGAAACACCATATATTTT,CASSQEGFPGNTIYF
TRBJ1-4,TRBV5-1,-,-,TGCGCCAGCAGCTTAGGAGGTTTGGGTGAAAAACTGTTTTTT,CASSLGGLGEKLFF
TRBJ2-5,TRBV6-7,-,TRBD2,TGTGCCAGCAGTTACGTCGGACTAGCGGGAAAAGAGACCCAGTACTTC,CASSYVGLAGKETQYF
TRBJ2-2,TRBV18,-,-,TGTGCCAGCCAGGGGATTAGAGACACCGGGGAGCTGTTTTTT,CASQGIRDTGELFF
TRBJ2-7,TRBV19,-,TRBD1,TGTGCCAGTAGTATGCCGGGACAGACCTACGAGCAGTACTTC,CASSMPGQTYEQYF
TRBJ1-4,TRBV2,-,-,TGTGCCAGCAGTGACAACAGGGCAGGTGAAAAACTGTTTTTT,CASSDNRAGEKLFF
TRBJ2-3,TRBV4-2,-,TRBD2,TGTGCCAGCAGCCAACACATCCTAACCTCTAGCGGGGGGACCACAGATACGCAGTATTTT,CASSQHILTSSGGTTDTQYF
TRBJ1-1,TRBV5-1,-,-,TGCGCCAGCAGCTTGTGGAGTATGAACACTGAAGCTTTCTTT,CASSLWSMNTEAFF
TRBJ2-5,TRBV4-3,-,TRBD1,TGCGCCAGCAGCCGTACGGACAGGGCGGAGACCCAGTACTTC,CASSRTDRAETQYF
TRBJ1-5,TRBV6-6,-,-,TGTGCCAGCACCATACGACAGGGCAATCAGCCCCAGCATTTT,CASTIRQGNQPQHF
TRBJ2-7,TRBV6-6,-,-,TGTGCCAGCAGTTACTCGGACAGTTACGAGCAGTACTTC,CASSYSDSYEQYF
TRBJ2-1,TRBV7-2,-,TRBD2,TGTGCCAGCAGTCGACTTCCGGGACTAGCGGGAGGGCTTTACAATGAGCAGTTCTTC,CASSRLPGLAGGLYNEQFF
TRBJ2-1,TRBV30,-,-,TGTGCCTGGGGACAGAGAAATAATGAGCAGTTCTTC,CAWGQRNNEQFF
TRBJ1-2,TRBV23-1,-,-,TGCGCCAGCAGAAGGTCTGGGGGCTTAACTAACTATGGCTACACCTTC,CASRRSGGLTNYGYTF
TRBJ2-7,TRBV6-6,-,TRBD2,TGTGCCAGCAGTTACAGAAGGCTAGCGGGGGGGTACGAGCAGTACTTC,CASSYRRLAGGYEQYF
TRBJ2-1,TRBV2,-,TRBD2,TGTGCCAGCAGTGATAGCGGGACCTACAATGAGCAGTTCTTC,CASSDSGTYNEQFF
TRBJ2-1,TRBV5-1,once,TRBD1,TGCGCCAGCAGCCACACCGGGACAGGGGGCCCGAATGAGCAGTTCTTC,CASSHTGTGGPNEQFF
TRBJ1-2,TRBV9,-,-,TGTGCCAGCAGTCCAGATGCTAACTATGGCTACACCTTC,CASSPDANYGYTF
TRBJ1-2,TRBV5-1,-,TRBD1,TGCGCCAGCAGCTTACAGGGGCGAGATGGCTACACCTTC,CASSLQGRDGYTF
TRBJ1-2,TRBV4-3,-,-,TGCGCCAGCAGCCAAGATACCCAGGGGTACTATGGCTACACCTTC,CASSQDTQGYYGYTF
TRBJ2-1,TRBV6-1,-,-,TGTGCCAGCAGTGAGGTTCGCAGGACCCCCTACAATGAGCAGTTCTTC,CASSEVRRTPYNEQFF
TRBJ2-7,TRBV14,-,TRBD2,TGTGCCAGCAGCCATTCTACCCTAGCGGGCGGAGGCGAGCAGTACTTC,CASSHSTLAGGGEQYF
TRBJ1-6,TRBV6-6,-,-,TGTGCCACCTCCGATCCCGAACCAGGCAGGAGGTCACCCCTCCACTTT,CATSDPEPGRRSPLHF
TRBJ2-2,TRBV27,-,-,TGTGCCAGCAGTTTTCGCCCCGGGGAGCTGTTTTTT,CASSFRPGELFF
TRBJ2-1,TRBV19,-,TRBD2,TGTGCCAGTAGTATAGAAGAGGCTAGCGGTCGTTACAATGAGCAGTTCTTC,CASSIEEASGRYNEQFF